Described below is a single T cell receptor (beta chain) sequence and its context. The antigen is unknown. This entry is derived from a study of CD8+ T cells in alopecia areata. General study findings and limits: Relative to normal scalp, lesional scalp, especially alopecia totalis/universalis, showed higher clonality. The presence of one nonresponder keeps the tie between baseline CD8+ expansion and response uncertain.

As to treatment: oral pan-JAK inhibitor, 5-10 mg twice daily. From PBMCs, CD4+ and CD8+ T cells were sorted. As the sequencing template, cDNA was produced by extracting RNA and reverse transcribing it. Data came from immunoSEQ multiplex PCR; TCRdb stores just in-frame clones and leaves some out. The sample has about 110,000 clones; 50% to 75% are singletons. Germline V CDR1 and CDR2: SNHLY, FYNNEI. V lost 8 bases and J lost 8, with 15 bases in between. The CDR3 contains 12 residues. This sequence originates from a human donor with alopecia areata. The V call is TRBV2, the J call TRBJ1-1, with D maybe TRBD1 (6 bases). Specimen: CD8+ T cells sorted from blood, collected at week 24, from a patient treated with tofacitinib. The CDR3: CASPTGTREAFF. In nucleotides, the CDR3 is TGTGCCAGCCCAACAGGGACCAGAGAAGCTTTCTTT.